The entry below gives a single T cell receptor beta chain sequence along with its context. Its antigen is unidentified. The same CDR3 arises from other DNA sequences in this sample as well. The data originate from a study of beta chain features in type 1 diabetes. The whole isolated RNA underwent reverse transcription, so sequencing captured expressed TCRB transcripts. The table came from immunoSEQ multiplex PCR; TCRdb's copy has only in-frame clones and leaves some out. The sample lists 900,000 or so clones; roughly a sixth were seen once. The study's findings and limits: Researchers could not determine here whether HLA type influences TCRB rearrangement.

Trimming took 6 bases from V and 3 from J; bases not matched to a gene: 2. Looked up from germline, CDR1 is MNHNS and CDR2 is SASEGT. The CDR3 loop spans 13 amino acids. Material: naive CD4+ T cells from blood. The genes are TRBV6-1 and TRBJ2-3, with TRBD1 identical over 8 bases. The sequence was collected from a woman aged 18 to 35 in good health. DNA of the CDR3: TGTGCCAGCAGAAGACAGGGGACAGATACGCAGTATTTT. This translates into CASRRQGTDTQYF.